Listed below are T cell receptor beta chains from one sample, sequenced in a study of sequential checkpoint blockade in melanoma. Using immunoSEQ multiplex PCR, the repertoire was profiled, and TCRdb retains in-frame clones only, with some absent. The repertoire holds more than 15,000 clones, with roughly 70% as singletons. The sequenced sample was CD8+ T cells sorted from blood (inferred from file names), obtained from a patient given nivolumab and ipilimumab in sequence. The receptor source for this set is a human donor with melanoma. The CDR3 runs from the conserved cysteine through the conserved F or W. The D gene is left open where the match is weak. The size of a clone is reported for some rows only, either as once, few or many, or as a class for expanded clones.

V	J	D	size	CDR3	DNA
TRBV27	TRBJ2-3	NA	NA	CASSLGDTQYF	TGTGCCAGCAGTTTGGGCGATACGCAGTACTTT
TRBV4-3	TRBJ2-7	TRBD1	NA	CASSLGQGRYEQYF	TGCGCCAGCAGCCTTGGACAGGGGCGGTACGAGCAGTACTTC
TRBV29-1	TRBJ1-2	TRBD1	NA	CSVKTGGNYGYTF	TGCAGCGTTAAGACAGGGGGCAACTATGGCTACACCTTC
TRBV27	TRBJ1-5	NA	NA	CASSWKRSNQPQHF	TGTGCCAGTTCTTGGAAGCGGAGCAATCAGCCCCAGCATTTT
TRBV4-3	TRBJ2-1	TRBD2	NA	CASSQEGLVNNEQFF	TGCGCCAGCAGCCAAGAGGGACTAGTCAACAATGAGCAGTTCTTC
TRBV4-3	TRBJ1-4	NA	few	CASSQGEFGEKLFF	TGCGCCAGCAGCCAAGGGGAGTTTGGTGAAAAACTGTTTTTT
TRBV4-3	TRBJ2-1	TRBD2	NA	CASSQETSGTPHNEQFF	TGCGCCAGCAGCCAAGAAACTAGCGGGACCCCCCACAATGAGCAGTTCTTC
TRBV5-5	TRBJ1-2	TRBD1	NA	CARSWDSKGYGYTF	TGTGCCAGAAGCTGGGACAGCAAGGGCTATGGCTACACCTTC
TRBV6-8	TRBJ2-7	TRBD1	few	CASSKEGQGYEQYF	TGTGCCAGCAGTAAAGAGGGACAGGGCTACGAGCAGTACTTC
TRBV7-2	TRBJ1-4	NA	NA	CASSLGRGLFF	TGTGCCAGCAGCTTGGGTAGGGGACTGTTTTTT
TRBV9	TRBJ1-6	NA	NA	CASSETGRHSPLHF	TGTGCCAGCAGCGAGACAGGTAGACATTCACCCCTCCACTTT
TRBV7-9	TRBJ2-7	NA	NA	CASSSQDSPGYEQYF	TGTGCCAGCAGCTCCCAGGACAGTCCCGGCTACGAGCAGTACTTC
TRBV7-8	TRBJ1-2	TRBD1	NA	CASSLGTGGTYGYTF	TGTGCCAGCAGCTTAGGGACAGGGGGGACCTATGGCTACACCTTC
TRBV2	TRBJ2-4	NA	NA	CASRRDIQYF	TGTGCCAGCAGACGGGACATTCAGTACTTC
TRBV9	TRBJ1-1	TRBD1	NA	CASSAGTGGEAFF	TGTGCCAGCAGCGCTGGGACAGGGGGTGAAGCTTTCTTT
TRBV19	TRBJ2-4	NA	NA	CASSRGTLAKNIQYF	TGTGCCAGTAGTAGAGGTACCCTAGCCAAAAACATTCAGTACTTC
TRBV18	TRBJ2-7	NA	NA	CASSPEDSPYEQYF	TGTGCCAGCTCACCAGAAGACAGCCCCTACGAGCAGTACTTC
TRBV7-2	TRBJ1-2	TRBD1	NA	CASSLDPTGANYGYTF	TGTGCCAGCAGCTTAGACCCAACAGGGGCGAACTATGGCTACACCTTC
TRBV5-1	TRBJ2-7	NA	NA	CASSLAQGREQYF	TGCGCCAGCAGCTTGGCCCAGGGTCGCGAGCAGTACTTC
TRBV7-9	TRBJ2-7	NA	NA	CASSESSGLRIYEQYF	TGTGCCAGCAGCGAATCCTCGGGGTTACGTATCTACGAGCAGTACTTC
TRBV9	TRBJ2-5	NA	NA	CASSALGVSETQYF	TGTGCCAGCAGCGCCCTCGGGGTGAGTGAGACCCAGTACTTC
TRBV11-1	TRBJ2-1	TRBD2	NA	CASSSPGLAGVNEQFF	TGTGCCAGCAGCTCTCCGGGACTAGCGGGAGTCAATGAGCAGTTCTTC
TRBV12-2	TRBJ1-5	NA	few	CASRLVNSNQPQHF	TGTGCAAGTCGCTTAGTTAATAGCAATCAGCCCCAGCATTTT
TRBV5-5	TRBJ2-7	NA	NA	CASTPWAGVGYEQYF	TGTGCCAGCACCCCGTGGGCAGGGGTGGGCTACGAGCAGTACTTC
TRBV9	TRBJ2-1	NA	NA	CASSVGSGGNNEQFF	TGTGCCAGCAGCGTAGGTAGCGGAGGAAACAATGAGCAGTTCTTC
TRBV4-1	TRBJ1-2	TRBD1	NA	CASSLGTGEYGYTF	TGCGCCAGCAGCCTCGGGACAGGGGAGTATGGCTACACCTTC
TRBV13	TRBJ2-3	NA	NA	CASSLETDSTDTQYF	TGTGCCAGCAGCTTAGAGACAGACAGCACAGATACGCAGTATTTT
TRBV19	TRBJ2-7	NA	NA	CASREGGGSYEQYF	TGTGCCAGTAGGGAAGGGGGTGGGTCCTACGAGCAGTACTTC
TRBV9	TRBJ2-7	NA	NA	CASSASPAKGSIHEQYF	TGTGCCAGCAGCGCGAGCCCCGCTAAAGGGAGCATCCACGAGCAGTACTTC
TRBV7-3	TRBJ2-1	NA	NA	CASSFPGRDEQFF	TGTGCCAGCAGCTTCCCGGGCAGGGATGAGCAGTTCTTC